Listed below are T cell receptor beta chains from one sample, sequenced in a study of T-cell reconstitution after alpha-beta-depleted transplantation in children. Using its own MiXCR run on the PCR reads, TCRdb lists one record per CDR3 protein. Altogether some 600,000 distinct CDR3 sequences are present, 10% to 15% being singletons, with the ten largest covering approximately 2.1%. Sequencing was performed on PBMCs, mostly from graft donor cells, taken 360 days after TCRalphabeta/CD19-depleted stem cell transplant. These receptors all come from a male patient younger than 18 who had a stem cell transplant for acute myeloid leukemia, so the T cells may come from the graft donor. Each CDR3 is given with its conserved first and last residue. The order of the fields is CDR3 length, clone size, V gene, D gene, J gene, CDR3 protein, CDR3 DNA. The D gene is left open where the match is weak. Expanded clones get a size class; other rows say once, few or many, or leave the size out.

>14|-|TRBV29-1|TRBD1|TRBJ2-7
CSVEGDSRSYEQYF
TGCAGCGTTGAAGGGGACAGTCGTTCCTACGAGCAGTACTTC
>15|-|TRBV6-1|-|TRBJ2-1
CASRPPGQSYNEQFF
TGTGCCAGCAGACCGCCGGGACAATCCTACAATGAGCAGTTCTTC
>12|few|TRBV30|-|TRBJ1-1
CATMAFNTEAFF
TGTGCCACGATGGCGTTTAACACTGAAGCTTTCTTT
>14|many|TRBV3-1|-|TRBJ1-1
CASSQDGFRGGAFF
TGTGCCAGCAGCCAAGATGGCTTCCGCGGGGGAGCTTTCTTT
>14|-|TRBV7-2|-|TRBJ2-7
CASSSGTAAGEQYF
TGTGCCAGCAGCTCGGGGACCGCGGCGGGCGAGCAGTACTTC
>15|few|TRBV7-3|-|TRBJ2-1
CASSYKGTGGNEQFF
TGTGCCAGCAGCTATAAAGGGACCGGAGGGAATGAGCAGTTCTTC
>17|many|TRBV15|TRBD2|TRBJ2-2
CATSRARLAGNTGELFF
TGTGCCACCAGCAGAGCGAGACTAGCGGGGAACACCGGGGAGCTGTTTTTT
>15|-|TRBV13|-|TRBJ2-7
CASSLGAGHLYEQYF
TGTGCCAGCAGCTTAGGGGCGGGACACCTCTACGAGCAGTACTTC
>14|many|TRBV28|-|TRBJ2-3
CASKLGQKTDTQYF
TGTGCCAGCAAACTCGGTCAGAAGACAGATACGCAGTATTTT
>16|many|TRBV5-1|TRBD2|TRBJ2-1
CASSLGAGRTYNEQFF
TGCGCCAGCAGCCTGGGAGCGGGGAGAACCTACAATGAGCAGTTCTTC
>18|-|TRBV7-8|TRBD1|TRBJ2-1
CASSLAGQGISSYNEQFF
TGTGCCAGCAGCTTAGCGGGACAGGGAATTAGCTCCTACAATGAGCAGTTCTTC
>15|few|TRBV11-2|-|TRBJ1-5
CASSFDGRINQPQHF
TGTGCCAGCAGCTTCGACGGGCGGATAAATCAGCCCCAGCATTTT
>13|-|TRBV29-1|-|TRBJ2-1
CSVFPGTDNEQFF
TGCAGCGTTTTTCCCGGGACGGACAATGAGCAGTTCTTC
>13|few|TRBV20-1|TRBD1|TRBJ1-2
CSAGTAANYGYTF
TGCAGTGCCGGGACAGCAGCTAACTATGGCTACACCTTC
>15|-|TRBV25-1|-|TRBJ2-2
CASSEFGGKGGELFF
TGTGCCAGCAGTGAATTTGGCGGGAAGGGCGGGGAGCTGTTTTTT
>13|few|TRBV29-1|-|TRBJ2-2
CSVRLANTGELFF
TGCAGCGTTAGACTCGCGAACACCGGGGAGCTGTTTTTT
>15|-|TRBV5-1|TRBD1|TRBJ2-3
CASSSGGIGTDTQYF
TGCGCCAGCAGTTCAGGGGGCATTGGCACAGATACGCAGTATTTT
>13|few|TRBV5-1|-|TRBJ1-1
CASSLAAPIEAFF
TGCGCCAGCAGCTTGGCGGCCCCTATAGAAGCTTTCTTT
>14|few|TRBV9|-|TRBJ2-2
CASSQGLATGELFF
TGTGCCAGCAGCCAAGGGCTAGCGACCGGGGAGCTGTTTTTT
>13|-|TRBV29-1|-|TRBJ1-3
CSVGGGYGNTIYF
TGCAGCGTTGGTGGGGGGTATGGAAACACCATATATTTT
>14|few|TRBV4-1|TRBD1|TRBJ2-7
CASSPGQGYYEQYF
TGCGCCAGCAGCCCGGGACAGGGGTATTACGAGCAGTACTTC
>11|-|TRBV20-1|-|TRBJ2-2
CSASTGGELFF
TGCAGTGCTAGTACGGGCGGGGAGCTGTTTTTT